The clone carrying this T cell receptor (beta chain) qualifies as medium-sized. Its antigen is unknown. There were no patients who had received any treatment before thyroid surgery. The sample belongs to a study of metastatic and nonmetastatic thyroid tumors. Study-wide background: Comparative analysis of repertoires was undertaken across blood and tumor or nodule tissue obtained from malignant and benign thyroid patients. Notes on the study in general: A significant increase in TCR beta diversity was reportedly seen in malignant thyroid tumors relative to benign nodules, in blood and tumor.

In the original workflow: The authors used CDR3 differences across clinicopathological groups to build a distant-metastasis classifier for papillary thyroid cancer. With MiXCR, TCRdb called clones anew from the PCR reads. These V and J calls derive from TCRdb rather than the authors' analysis. The sample has just over 15,000 clones, approximately 35% seen once. The CDR3 length is 14 residues. CDR1 and CDR2 from the germline V gene are MNHNS and SASEGT. J lost 6 bases, V lost 7 bases, and 5 bases had no gene match. V is TRBV6-1 and J is TRBJ2-2; 10 nucleotides align to TRBD2. Sequencing was carried out using tumor tissue. This sequence was found in a male donor with papillary thyroid cancer or a benign thyroid nodule (not recorded which). Some clones in this sample may be carry-over from other donors' samples. CDR3 DNA: TGTGCCAGCAACTCCCTAGCGGGGGCCGGGGAGCTGTTTTTT. Encoded protein: CASNSLAGAGELFF.